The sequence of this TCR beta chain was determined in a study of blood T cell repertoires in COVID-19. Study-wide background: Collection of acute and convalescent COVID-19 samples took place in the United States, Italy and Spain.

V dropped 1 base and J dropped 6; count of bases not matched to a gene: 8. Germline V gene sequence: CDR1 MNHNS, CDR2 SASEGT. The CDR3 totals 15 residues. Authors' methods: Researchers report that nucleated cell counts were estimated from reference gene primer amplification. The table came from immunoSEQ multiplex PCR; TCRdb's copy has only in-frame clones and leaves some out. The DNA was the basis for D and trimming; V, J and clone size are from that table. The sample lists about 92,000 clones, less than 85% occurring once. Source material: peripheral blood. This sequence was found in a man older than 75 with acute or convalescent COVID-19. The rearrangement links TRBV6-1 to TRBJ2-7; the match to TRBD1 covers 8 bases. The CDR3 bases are TGTGCCAGCAGTGAAGATCGGACAGGGCGGTCCGAGCAGTACTTC. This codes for CASSEDRTGRSEQYF.